This T cell receptor beta chain was identified in a study of blood T cell repertoires in COVID-19. Study-wide background: COVID-19 samples, acute and convalescent, were from the United States, Italy and Spain. Sources were T cells, B-cell-depleted T cells, or PBMCs; the material itself was cDNA or gDNA.

Looked up from germline, CDR1 is LNHDA and CDR2 is SQIVND (reference sequence). The CDR3 consists of 16 residues. The junction had 9 bases not matched to a gene; V was cut back by 4 bases and J by 1 base. Profiling relied on immunoSEQ multiplex PCR, and the TCRdb table lists in-frame clones only, not all of them. The sample includes about 88,000 clones, around nine tenths seen only once; the top ten take 11%. What was sequenced was peripheral blood. The gene calls are TRBV19 and TRBJ1-1; TRBD1 agrees at 7 bases. The TCR comes from a man of 80 years or more with acute or convalescent COVID-19. CDR3 protein: CASSTTLTGENTEAFF. Written as DNA, the CDR3 is TGTGCCAGTAGTACTACTCTTACAGGGGAGAACACTGAAGCTTTCTTT. The variable domain in full, with the rest retrieved from reference TRBV19 and TRBJ1-1, is DGGITQSPKYLFRKEGQNVTLSCEQNLNHDAMYWYRQDPGQGLRLIYYSQIVNDFQKGDIAEGYSVSREKKESFPLTVTSAQKNPTAFYLCASSTTLTGENTEAFFGQGTRLTVV.